Each of the 17 T cell receptor beta chains below was sequenced from the same sample in a study of sequential checkpoint blockade in melanoma. The protocol was immunoSEQ multiplex PCR, while the TCRdb copy is restricted to in-frame clones and leaves out a portion. The table has under 20,000 clones, around two thirds seen once; the top ten hold over 9.5%. The treatment here: randomized to nivolumab then ipilimumab (arm A) or the reverse (arm B). The starting material was CD8+ T cells sorted from blood (inferred from file names), obtained from a patient given nivolumab and ipilimumab in sequence. The receptors come from a human donor with melanoma.

This chain connects TRBV9 to TRBJ1-4; the D is unclear. Trimming removed 0 bases from V and 0 bases from J, with 6 bases in between. The CDR3 runs to 15 residues. CDR1 and CDR2 from the germline V gene are SGDLS and YYNGEE. The CDR3 protein is CASSVDTTTNEKLFF. Written as DNA, the CDR3 is TGTGCCAGCAGCGTAGATACTACAACTAATGAAAAACTGTTTTTT.

V and J are TRBV7-6 and TRBJ2-7; D may be TRBD1 (6 bases). The CDR3 covers 13 residues. The germline V gene has CDR1 SGHVS and CDR2 FNYEAQ. The V end was cut by 4 bases, the J end by 4 bases, with 11 bases between. CDR3: CASSSGTPYEQYF. The CDR3 DNA is TGTGCCAGCAGCTCCGGGACACCTTACGAGCAGTACTTC.

The chain employs TRBV27 and TRBJ2-5, with 8 bases lining up with TRBD2. Germline V gives CDR1 MNHEY, CDR2 SMNVEV (reference sequence). J lost 2 bases, V lost 5 bases, and 4 bases had no gene match. There are 14 residues in the CDR3. This chain's CDR3 is CASSMSGGQETQYF. CDR3 coding DNA: TGTGCCAGCAGTATGAGCGGGGGACAAGAGACCCAGTACTTC.

The chain recombines TRBV4-2 with TRBJ1-3; a possible D gene is TRBD1 (6 bases). Germline loops: CDR1 LGHNA, CDR2 YNFKEQ. The CDR3 has 16 residues. Trimming cost V 3 bases and J 1 base, with 13 bases left between them. CDR3 in DNA: TGTGCCAGCAGCCAGGCCGGGACAACGTCTGGAAACACCATATATTTT. Encoded protein: CASSQAGTTSGNTIYF.

This clone was detected only a few times. The CDR3 sequence: CASSVGDRGTDTQYF. The CDR3 DNA is TGTGCCAGCAGCGTGGGGGACAGGGGGACAGATACGCAGTATTTT. The chain joins TRBV9 to TRBJ2-3; 11 nucleotides agree with TRBD1. The V gene's germline CDR1 is SGDLS and CDR2 YYNGEE. After removal of 2 bases from V and 3 bases from J, the junction contained 2 bases not matched to a gene. The CDR3 has 15 residues. Full variable domain (remainder filled in from reference TRBV9 and TRBJ2-3): DSGVTQTPKHLITATGQRVTLRCSPRSGDLSVYWYQQSLDQGLQFLIQYYNGEERAKGNILERFSAQQFPDLHSELNLSSLELGDSALYFCASSVGDRGTDTQYFGPGTRLTVL.

This chain's CDR3 is CASSLSLTSGVFF. The CDR3 bases are TGTGCCAGCAGCTTATCCTTGACTAGCGGGGTTTTCTTC. V gene TRBV7-3 combines with J gene TRBJ2-1; 11 positions agree with TRBD2. V lost 2 bases, J lost 16 bases, and 7 bases stayed unmatched. Germline V CDR1 and CDR2: SGHTA, FQGTGA. This CDR3 is 13 amino acids long.

The chain links TRBV27 to TRBJ1-1; no clear D. This CDR3 is 15 amino acids long. Trimming took off 2 bases at V and 4 bases at J, with 14 bases between the two ends. Per germline, CDR1 MNHEY and CDR2 SMNVEV (reference sequence). CDR3 nucleotides: TGTGCCAGCAGTTTAGTAGCCAGAGGTATCACTGAAGCTTTCTTT. Its translation: CASSLVARGITEAFF.

The V and J genes are TRBV29-1 and TRBJ2-3; 7 nucleotides line up with TRBD1. Trimming at V came to 3 bases and at J to 2 bases, leaving 8 bases not matched to a gene. The CDR3 is 15 residues long. Germline CDR1 reads SQVTM; CDR2 reads ANQGSEA. CDR3 coding DNA: TGCAGCGTTGATGATTACAGGGGATACACAGATACGCAGTATTTT. Translation gives CSVDDYRGYTDTQYF.

The chain carries TRBV7-9 and TRBJ1-1; D is uncertain. The CDR3 has 16 amino acids. Trimming removed 3 bases from V and 0 bases from J, with 14 bases in between. The germline V gene has CDR1 SEHNR and CDR2 FQNEAQ (reference sequence). CDR3 bases: TGTGCCAGCAGCTTCGAAGGAGGTGCCATGAACACTGAAGCTTTCTTT. It encodes CASSFEGGAMNTEAFF.

The chain combines TRBV19 with TRBJ1-1; D is unresolved. The V gene lost 3 bases and the J gene lost 2 bases, with 10 bases spanning the gap. The CDR3 covers 14 residues. Germline CDR1 LNHDA, CDR2 SQIVND (reference sequence). This CDR3 reads CASSIYDFNTEAFF. The CDR3 DNA follows: TGTGCCAGTAGTATCTACGATTTCAACACTGAAGCTTTCTTT.

The sample holds one count of this clone. The gene calls are TRBV6-5 and TRBJ1-2; D unresolved. V gave up 5 bases and J gave up 3 bases, with 16 bases separating them. Germline assignment: CDR1 MNHEY and CDR2 SVGAGI. This CDR3 has 15 amino acids. The CDR3 DNA reads TGTGCCAGCAGTCAAGACTCCCTTCTCCACTATGGCTACACCTTC. It is translated as CASSQDSLLHYGYTF.

The chain uses TRBV5-4 and TRBJ2-1; TRBD2 agrees at 10 bases. V lost 0 bases and J lost 2; bases outside the gene matches: 5. This CDR3 has 17 residues. Looked up from germline, CDR1 is SGHNT and CDR2 is YYREEE (reference sequence). CDR3 loop: CASSLASGGGTYNEQFF. The CDR3 DNA reads TGTGCCAGCAGCTTGGCCAGCGGGGGGGGGACCTACAATGAGCAGTTCTTC.

J is TRBJ2-7 and V is TRBV4-3, with D uncertain. V lost 2 bases, J lost 1 base, and 6 bases lay in between. Germline CDR1 and CDR2: LGHNA and YSLEER. The CDR3 has 13 amino acids. The CDR3 is CASSQTQSYEQYF. CDR3 nucleotides: TGCGCCAGCAGCCAAACACAGTCCTACGAGCAGTACTTC.

The chain carries TRBV6-5 and TRBJ2-5, with 10 bases identical to TRBD1. This CDR3 comprises 15 residues. Germline V lookup: CDR1 MNHEY, CDR2 SVGAGI. Trimming cost V 5 bases and J 5 bases; bases outside gene matches: 8. The CDR3 region has the DNA TGTGCCAGCAGTACCGGGACAGGGGAATCGGAGACCCAGTACTTC. Encoded protein: CASSTGTGESETQYF.

V gene TRBV2 combines with J gene TRBJ1-2, with TRBD1 matching over 9 bases. Germline assignment: CDR1 SNHLY and CDR2 FYNNEI. The V and J ends lost 2 bases and 5 bases, in that order; junction bases with no gene match: 6. The CDR3 runs 15 residues. In nucleotides, the CDR3 is TGTGCCAGCAGTGAACCGGGACAGGGTTATTATGGCTACACCTTC. It encodes CASSEPGQGYYGYTF.

This clone was picked up a small number of times. This chain uses TRBV5-6 with TRBJ1-5; 8 bases align to TRBD1. Trimming removed 0 bases from V and 4 bases from J; junction bases left unmatched: 3. CDR1 is SGHDT and CDR2 is YYEEEE in the germline V gene. The CDR3 is 15 residues long. CDR3 residues: CASSLGDRGNQPQHF. The CDR3 coding sequence is TGTGCCAGCAGCTTGGGAGACAGGGGAAATCAGCCCCAGCATTTT.

This chain connects TRBV7-6 to TRBJ2-1; 9 bases align to TRBD2. Germline V gene sequence: CDR1 SGHVS, CDR2 FNYEAQ. J was trimmed by 6 bases and V by 1 base; bases with no gene match: 4. The CDR3 runs 15 residues. The CDR3 region is CASSLVAGDFNEQFF. In DNA form, the CDR3 reads TGTGCCAGCAGCTTAGTAGCGGGAGATTTCAATGAGCAGTTCTTC.